The TCR beta chain under discussion was sequenced for a study of CD8 T cells in Susac syndrome. Random hexamers served to reverse transcribe roughly 0.5 to 1 ug RNA. TCRdb redid the calling of the immunoSEQ multiplex PCR reads with MiXCR, one entry per CDR3 protein. Of around 130,000 distinct CDR3 sequences in the sample, approximately 95% are singletons; the top ten hold around 0.11%. The CDR3 has 15 residues. CDR1 and CDR2 from the germline V gene are LGHDT and YNNKEL (reference sequence). J gave up 4 bases and V 5 bases, and 9 bases lay outside the gene matches. This receptor was taken from a human donor with multiple sclerosis. The gene calls are TRBV3-1 and TRBJ1-2; 8 bases match TRBD1. What was sequenced was CD4+ T cells from PBMCs. CDR3 nucleotides: TGTGCCAGCAGCGCACTCAGACAGGGGATCTATGGCTACACCTTC. It specifies CASSALRQGIYGYTF.